This record covers a single T cell receptor beta chain. These data belong to a study of CD8+CD57+ T cells in acquired aplastic anemia. The wider study: An average of 3.2 ug of DNA was obtained from sorted CD4+ and CD8+ cells.

The V gene's germline CDR1 is SGDLS and CDR2 YYNGEE. This CDR3 region has 15 residues. Trimming removed 4 bases at V and 12 bases at J, with 25 bases between. CDR3 and TCR beta VDJ profiling relied on genomic DNA as the template. TCRdb used MiXCR to reprocess the reads, holding one entry per CDR3 protein. The sample has around 400,000 distinct CDR3 sequences, 55% to 70% seen once. Specimen: sorted CD4+, CD8+, or CD8+CD57+ T cells (not recorded which) from PBMCs. The genes are TRBV9 and TRBJ1-1, with D possibly being TRBD1 (5 bases). This clonotype was sampled from a human donor in good health, serving as a control. CDR3 nucleotides: TGTGCCAGCAGCTCCCGGGGGAACACTGAAGCTTTCTCTTTCTTT. Its translation: CASSSRGNTEAFSFF.